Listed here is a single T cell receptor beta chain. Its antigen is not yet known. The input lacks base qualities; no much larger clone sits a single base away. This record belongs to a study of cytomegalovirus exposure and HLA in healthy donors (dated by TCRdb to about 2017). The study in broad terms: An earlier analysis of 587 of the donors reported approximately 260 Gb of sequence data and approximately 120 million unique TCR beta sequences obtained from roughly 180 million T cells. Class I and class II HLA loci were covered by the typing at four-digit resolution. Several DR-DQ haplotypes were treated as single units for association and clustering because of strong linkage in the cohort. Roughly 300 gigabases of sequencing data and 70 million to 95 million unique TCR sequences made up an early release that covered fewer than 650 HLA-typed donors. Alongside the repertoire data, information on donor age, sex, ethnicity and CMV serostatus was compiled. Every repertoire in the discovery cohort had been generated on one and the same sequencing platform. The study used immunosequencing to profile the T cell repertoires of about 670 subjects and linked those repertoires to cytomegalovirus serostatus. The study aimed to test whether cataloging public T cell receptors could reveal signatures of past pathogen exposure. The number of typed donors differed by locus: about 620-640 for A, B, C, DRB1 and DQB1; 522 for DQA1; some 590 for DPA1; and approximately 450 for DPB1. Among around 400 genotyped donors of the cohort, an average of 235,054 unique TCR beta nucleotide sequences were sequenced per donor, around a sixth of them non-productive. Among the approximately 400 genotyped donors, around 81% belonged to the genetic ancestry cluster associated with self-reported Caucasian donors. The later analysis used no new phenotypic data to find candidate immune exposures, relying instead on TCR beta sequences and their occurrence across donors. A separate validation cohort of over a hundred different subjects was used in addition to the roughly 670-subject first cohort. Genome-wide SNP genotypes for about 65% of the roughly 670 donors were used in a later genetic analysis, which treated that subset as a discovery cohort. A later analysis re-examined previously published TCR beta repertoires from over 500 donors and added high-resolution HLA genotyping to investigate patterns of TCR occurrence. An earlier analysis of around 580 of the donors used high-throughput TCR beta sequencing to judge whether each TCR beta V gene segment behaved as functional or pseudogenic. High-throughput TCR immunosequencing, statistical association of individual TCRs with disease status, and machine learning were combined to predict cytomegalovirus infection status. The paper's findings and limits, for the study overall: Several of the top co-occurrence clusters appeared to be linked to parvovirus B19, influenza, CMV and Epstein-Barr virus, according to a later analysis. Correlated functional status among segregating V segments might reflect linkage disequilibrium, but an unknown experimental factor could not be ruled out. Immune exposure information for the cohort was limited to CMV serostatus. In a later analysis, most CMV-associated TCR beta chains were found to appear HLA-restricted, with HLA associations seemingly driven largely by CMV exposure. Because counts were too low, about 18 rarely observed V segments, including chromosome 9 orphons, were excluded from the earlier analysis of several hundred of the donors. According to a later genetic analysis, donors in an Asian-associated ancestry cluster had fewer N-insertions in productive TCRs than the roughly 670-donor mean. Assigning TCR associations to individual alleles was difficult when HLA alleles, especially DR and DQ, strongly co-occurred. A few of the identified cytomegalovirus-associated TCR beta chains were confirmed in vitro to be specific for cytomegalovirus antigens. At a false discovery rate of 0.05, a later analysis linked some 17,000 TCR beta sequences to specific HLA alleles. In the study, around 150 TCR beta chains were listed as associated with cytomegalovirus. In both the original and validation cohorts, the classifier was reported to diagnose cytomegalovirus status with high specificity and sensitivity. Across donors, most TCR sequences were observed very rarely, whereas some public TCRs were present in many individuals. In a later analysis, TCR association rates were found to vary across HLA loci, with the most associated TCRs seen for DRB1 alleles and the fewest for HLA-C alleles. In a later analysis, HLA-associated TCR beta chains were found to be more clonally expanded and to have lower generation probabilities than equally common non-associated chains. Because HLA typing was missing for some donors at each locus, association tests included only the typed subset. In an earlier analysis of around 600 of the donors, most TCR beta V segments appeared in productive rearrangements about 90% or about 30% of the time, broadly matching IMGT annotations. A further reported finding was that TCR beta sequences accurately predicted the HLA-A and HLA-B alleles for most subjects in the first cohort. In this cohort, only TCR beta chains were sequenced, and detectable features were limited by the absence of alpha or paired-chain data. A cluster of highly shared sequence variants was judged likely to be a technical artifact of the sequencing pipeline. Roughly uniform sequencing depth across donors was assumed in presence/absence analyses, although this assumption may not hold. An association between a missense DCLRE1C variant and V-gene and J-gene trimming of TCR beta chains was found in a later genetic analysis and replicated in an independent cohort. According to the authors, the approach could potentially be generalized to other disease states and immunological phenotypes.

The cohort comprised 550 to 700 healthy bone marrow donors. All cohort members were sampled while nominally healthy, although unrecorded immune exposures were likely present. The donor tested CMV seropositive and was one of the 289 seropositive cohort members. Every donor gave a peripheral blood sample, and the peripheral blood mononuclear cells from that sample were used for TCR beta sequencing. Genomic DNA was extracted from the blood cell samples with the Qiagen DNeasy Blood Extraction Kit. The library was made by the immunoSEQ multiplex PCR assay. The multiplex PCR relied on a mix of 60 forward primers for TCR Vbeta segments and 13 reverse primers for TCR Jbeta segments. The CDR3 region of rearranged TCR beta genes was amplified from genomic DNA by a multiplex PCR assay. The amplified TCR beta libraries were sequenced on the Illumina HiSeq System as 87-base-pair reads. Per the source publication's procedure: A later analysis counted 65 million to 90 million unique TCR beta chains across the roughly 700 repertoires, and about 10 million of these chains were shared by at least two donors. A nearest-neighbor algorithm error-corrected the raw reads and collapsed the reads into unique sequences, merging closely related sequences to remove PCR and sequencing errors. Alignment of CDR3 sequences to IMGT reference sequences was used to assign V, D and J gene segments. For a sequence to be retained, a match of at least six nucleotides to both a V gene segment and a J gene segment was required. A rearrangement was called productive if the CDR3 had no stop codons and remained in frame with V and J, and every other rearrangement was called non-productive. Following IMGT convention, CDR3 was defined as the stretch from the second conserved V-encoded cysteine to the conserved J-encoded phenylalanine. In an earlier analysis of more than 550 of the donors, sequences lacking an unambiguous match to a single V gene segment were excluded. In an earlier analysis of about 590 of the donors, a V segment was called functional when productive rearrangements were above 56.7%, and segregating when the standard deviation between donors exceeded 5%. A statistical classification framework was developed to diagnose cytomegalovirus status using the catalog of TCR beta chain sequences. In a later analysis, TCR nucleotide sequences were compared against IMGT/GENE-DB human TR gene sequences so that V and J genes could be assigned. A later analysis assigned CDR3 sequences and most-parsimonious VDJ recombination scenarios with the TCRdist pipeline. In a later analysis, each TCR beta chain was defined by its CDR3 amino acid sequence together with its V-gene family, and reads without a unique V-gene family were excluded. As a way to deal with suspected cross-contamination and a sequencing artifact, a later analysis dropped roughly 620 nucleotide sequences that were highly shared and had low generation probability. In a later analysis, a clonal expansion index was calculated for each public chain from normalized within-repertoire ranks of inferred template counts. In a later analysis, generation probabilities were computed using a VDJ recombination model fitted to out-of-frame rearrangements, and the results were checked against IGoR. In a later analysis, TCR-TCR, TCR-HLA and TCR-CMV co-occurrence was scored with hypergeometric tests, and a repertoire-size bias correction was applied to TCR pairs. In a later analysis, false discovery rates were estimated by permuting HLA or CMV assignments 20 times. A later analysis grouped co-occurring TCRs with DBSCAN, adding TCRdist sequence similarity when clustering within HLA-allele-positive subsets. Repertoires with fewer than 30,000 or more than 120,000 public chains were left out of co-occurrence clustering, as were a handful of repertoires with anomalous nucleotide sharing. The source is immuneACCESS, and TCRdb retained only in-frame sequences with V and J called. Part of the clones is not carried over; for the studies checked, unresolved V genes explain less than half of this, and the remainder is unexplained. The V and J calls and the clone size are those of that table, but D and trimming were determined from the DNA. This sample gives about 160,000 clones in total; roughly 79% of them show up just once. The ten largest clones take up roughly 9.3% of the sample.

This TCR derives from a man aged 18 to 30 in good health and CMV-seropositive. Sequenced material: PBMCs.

The DNA sequence follows: TGCGCCAGCAGCTCAGGACAGGGGAGTGAGCAGTTCTTC. It translates as CASSSGQGSEQFF. The rearranged segments are TRBV5-1 and TRBJ2-1; 9 central nucleotides agree with TRBD1. Taken from cysteine to phenylalanine, the CDR3 has 13 residues. The only DNA kept is the CDR3, 39 bases in frame from the first base. Taken from the germline V gene, the CDR1 and CDR2 loops are SGHRS and YFSETQ. The germline V and J ends show losses of 3 bases and 9 bases respectively, and no gene match explains 4 bases of the junction.